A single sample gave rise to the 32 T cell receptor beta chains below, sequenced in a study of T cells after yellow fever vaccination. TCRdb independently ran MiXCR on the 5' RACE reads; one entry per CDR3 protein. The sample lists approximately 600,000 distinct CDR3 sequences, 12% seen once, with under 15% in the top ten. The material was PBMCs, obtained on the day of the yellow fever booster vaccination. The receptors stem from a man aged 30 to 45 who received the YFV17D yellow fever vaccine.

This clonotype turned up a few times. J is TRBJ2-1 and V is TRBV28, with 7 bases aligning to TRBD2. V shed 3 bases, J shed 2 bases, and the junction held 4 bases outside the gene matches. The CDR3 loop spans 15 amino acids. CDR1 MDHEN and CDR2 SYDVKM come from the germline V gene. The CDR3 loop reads CASSFSGFPYNEQFF. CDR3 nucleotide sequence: TGTGCCAGCAGTTTTAGCGGGTTTCCCTACAATGAGCAGTTCTTC.

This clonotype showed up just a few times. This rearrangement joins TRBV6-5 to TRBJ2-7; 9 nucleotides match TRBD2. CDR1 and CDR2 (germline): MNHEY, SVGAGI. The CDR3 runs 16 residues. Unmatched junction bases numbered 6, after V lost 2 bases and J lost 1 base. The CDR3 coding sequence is TGTGCCAGCAGTTACCTCGCTAGCGGGACGTCCTACGAGCAGTACTTC. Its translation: CASSYLASGTSYEQYF.

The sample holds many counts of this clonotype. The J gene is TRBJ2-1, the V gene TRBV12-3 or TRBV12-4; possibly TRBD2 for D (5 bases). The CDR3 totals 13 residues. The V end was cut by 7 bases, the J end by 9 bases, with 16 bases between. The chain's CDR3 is CASTGYGVGEQFF. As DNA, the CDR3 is TGTGCCAGCACCGGATACGGGGTCGGTGAGCAGTTCTTC.

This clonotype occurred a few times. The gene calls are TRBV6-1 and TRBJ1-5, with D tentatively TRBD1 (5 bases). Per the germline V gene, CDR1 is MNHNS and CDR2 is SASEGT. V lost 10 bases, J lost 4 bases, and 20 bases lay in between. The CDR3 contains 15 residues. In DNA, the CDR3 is TGTGCCACACGTGCCGGGGCGTGGAGTAATCAGCCCCAGCATTTT. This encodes CATRAGAWSNQPQHF.

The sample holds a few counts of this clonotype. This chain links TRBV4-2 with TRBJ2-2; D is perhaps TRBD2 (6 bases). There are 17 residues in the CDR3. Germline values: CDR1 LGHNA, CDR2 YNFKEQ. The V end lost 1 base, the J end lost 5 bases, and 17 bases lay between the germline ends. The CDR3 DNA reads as TGTGCCAGCAGCCAAGCTTCCGGGGGATTGCAGACCGGGGAGCTGTTTTTT. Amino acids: CASSQASGGLQTGELFF.

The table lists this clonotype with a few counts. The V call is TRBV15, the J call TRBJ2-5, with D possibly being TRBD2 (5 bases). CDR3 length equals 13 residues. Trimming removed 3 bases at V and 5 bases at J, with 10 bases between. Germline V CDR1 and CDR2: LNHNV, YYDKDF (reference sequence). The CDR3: CATSSTSLETQYF. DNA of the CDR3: TGTGCCACCAGCAGTACTAGTTTGGAGACCCAGTACTTC.

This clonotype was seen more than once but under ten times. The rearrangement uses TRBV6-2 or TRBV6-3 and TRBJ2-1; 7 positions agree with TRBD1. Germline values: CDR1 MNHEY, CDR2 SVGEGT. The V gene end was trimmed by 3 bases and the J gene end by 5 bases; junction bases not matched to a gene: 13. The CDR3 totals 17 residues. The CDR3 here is CASSYYGSGTANNEQFF. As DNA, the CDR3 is TGTGCCAGCAGTTATTACGGGTCGGGGACAGCTAACAATGAGCAGTTCTTC.

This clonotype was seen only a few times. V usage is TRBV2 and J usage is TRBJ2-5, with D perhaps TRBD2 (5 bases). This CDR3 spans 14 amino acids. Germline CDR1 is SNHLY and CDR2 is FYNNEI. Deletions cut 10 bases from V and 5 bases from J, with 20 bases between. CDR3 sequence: CAILDAGAGETQYF. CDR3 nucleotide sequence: TGTGCCATCCTAGATGCGGGTGCCGGGGAGACCCAGTACTTC.

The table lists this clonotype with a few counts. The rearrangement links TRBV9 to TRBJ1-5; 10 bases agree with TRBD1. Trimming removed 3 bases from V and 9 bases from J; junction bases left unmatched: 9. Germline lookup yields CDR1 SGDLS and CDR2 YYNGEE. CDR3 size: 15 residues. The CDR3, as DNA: TGTGCCAGCAGCGGGGACAGGGGAACTGAGGGGCCCCAGCATTTT. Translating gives CASSGDRGTEGPQHF.

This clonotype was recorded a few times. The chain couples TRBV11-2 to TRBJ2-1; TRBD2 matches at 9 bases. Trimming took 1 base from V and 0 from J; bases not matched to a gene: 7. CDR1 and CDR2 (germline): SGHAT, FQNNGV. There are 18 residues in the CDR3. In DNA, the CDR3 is TGTGCCAGCAGCTTAGGACTAGCGGCCCGCCGCTCCTACAATGAGCAGTTCTTC. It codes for CASSLGLAARRSYNEQFF.

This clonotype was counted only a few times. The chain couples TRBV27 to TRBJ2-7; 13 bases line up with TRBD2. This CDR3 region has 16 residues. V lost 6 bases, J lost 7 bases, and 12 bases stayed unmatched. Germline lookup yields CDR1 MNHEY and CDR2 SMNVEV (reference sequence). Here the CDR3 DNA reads TGTGCCAGCAGCGGGACTAGCGGGATGCTGGGGGGGGAGCAGTACTTC. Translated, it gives CASSGTSGMLGGEQYF.

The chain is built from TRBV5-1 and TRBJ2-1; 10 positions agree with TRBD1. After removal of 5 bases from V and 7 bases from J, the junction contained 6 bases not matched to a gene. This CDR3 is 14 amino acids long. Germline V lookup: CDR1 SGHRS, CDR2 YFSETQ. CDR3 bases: TGCGCCAGCAGTATGACAGGGGGCGTTAATGAGCAGTTCTTC. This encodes CASSMTGGVNEQFF.

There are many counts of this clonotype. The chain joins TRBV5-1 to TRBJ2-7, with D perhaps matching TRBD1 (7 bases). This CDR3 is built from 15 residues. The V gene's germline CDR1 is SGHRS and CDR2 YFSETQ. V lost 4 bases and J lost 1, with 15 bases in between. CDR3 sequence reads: CASSTTGGQSYEQYF. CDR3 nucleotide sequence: TGCGCCAGCAGCACTACCGGGGGACAGTCCTACGAGCAGTACTTC.

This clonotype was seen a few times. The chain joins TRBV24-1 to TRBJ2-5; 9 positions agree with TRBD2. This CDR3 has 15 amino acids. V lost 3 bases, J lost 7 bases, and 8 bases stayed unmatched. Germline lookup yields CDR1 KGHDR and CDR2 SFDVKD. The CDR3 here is CATSDEAGGWGTQYF. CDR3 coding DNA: TGTGCCACCAGTGATGAAGCGGGAGGATGGGGGACCCAGTACTTC.

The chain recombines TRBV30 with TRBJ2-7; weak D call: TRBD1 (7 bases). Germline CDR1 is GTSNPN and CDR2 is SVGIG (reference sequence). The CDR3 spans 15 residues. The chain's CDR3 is CASINRGLTIHEQYF. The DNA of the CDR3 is TGTGCTTCGATAAACAGGGGACTCACGATCCACGAGCAGTACTTC. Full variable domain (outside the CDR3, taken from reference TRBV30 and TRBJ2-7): SQTIHQWPATLVQPVGSPLSLECTVEGTSNPNLYWYRQAAGRGLQLLFYSVGIGQISSEVPQNLSASRPQDRQFILSSKKLLLSDSGFYLCASINRGLTIHEQYFGPGTRLTVT.

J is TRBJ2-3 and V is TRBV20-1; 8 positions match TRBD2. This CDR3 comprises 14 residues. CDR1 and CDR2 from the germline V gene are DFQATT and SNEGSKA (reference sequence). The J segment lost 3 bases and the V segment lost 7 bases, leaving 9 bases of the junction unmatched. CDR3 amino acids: CSERGLARTDTQYF. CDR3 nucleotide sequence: TGCAGTGAACGAGGACTAGCCCGTACAGATACGCAGTATTTT.

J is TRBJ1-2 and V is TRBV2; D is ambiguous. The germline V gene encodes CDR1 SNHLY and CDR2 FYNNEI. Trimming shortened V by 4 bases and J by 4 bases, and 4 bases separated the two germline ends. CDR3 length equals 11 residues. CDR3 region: CASSGGYGYTF. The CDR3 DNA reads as TGTGCCAGCAGTGGGGGCTATGGCTACACCTTC.

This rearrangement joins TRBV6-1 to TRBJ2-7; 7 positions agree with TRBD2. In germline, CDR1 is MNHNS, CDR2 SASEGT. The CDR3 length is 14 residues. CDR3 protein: CASLGAASGRGQYF. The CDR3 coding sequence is TGTGCTTCCCTCGGGGCGGCTAGCGGCCGAGGGCAGTACTTC.

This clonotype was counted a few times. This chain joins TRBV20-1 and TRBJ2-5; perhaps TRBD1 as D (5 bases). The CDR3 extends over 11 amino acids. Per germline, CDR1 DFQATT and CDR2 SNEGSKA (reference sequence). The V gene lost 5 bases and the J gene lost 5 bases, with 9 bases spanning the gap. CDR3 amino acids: CSAFAGETQYF. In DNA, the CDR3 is TGCAGTGCTTTTGCAGGGGAGACCCAGTACTTC.

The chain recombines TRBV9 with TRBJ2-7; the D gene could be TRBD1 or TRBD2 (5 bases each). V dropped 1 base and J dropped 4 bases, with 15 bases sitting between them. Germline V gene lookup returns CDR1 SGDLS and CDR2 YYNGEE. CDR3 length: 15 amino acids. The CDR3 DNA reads TGTGCCAGCAGCGTACTAGGGGATCCGGGGTACGAGCAGTACTTC. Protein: CASSVLGDPGYEQYF.

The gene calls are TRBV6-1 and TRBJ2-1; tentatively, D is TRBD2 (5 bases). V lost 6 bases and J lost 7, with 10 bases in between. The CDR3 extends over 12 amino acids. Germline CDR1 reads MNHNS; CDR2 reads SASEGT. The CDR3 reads CASRVPGNEQFF. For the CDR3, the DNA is TGTGCCAGCAGGGTACCGGGGAATGAGCAGTTCTTC.

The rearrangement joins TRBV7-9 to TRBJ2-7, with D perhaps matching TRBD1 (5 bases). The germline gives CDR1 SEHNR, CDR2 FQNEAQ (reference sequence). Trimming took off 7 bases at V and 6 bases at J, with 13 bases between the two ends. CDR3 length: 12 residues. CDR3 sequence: CASTHRWPEQYF. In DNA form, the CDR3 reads TGTGCCAGCACCCACAGGTGGCCCGAGCAGTACTTC.

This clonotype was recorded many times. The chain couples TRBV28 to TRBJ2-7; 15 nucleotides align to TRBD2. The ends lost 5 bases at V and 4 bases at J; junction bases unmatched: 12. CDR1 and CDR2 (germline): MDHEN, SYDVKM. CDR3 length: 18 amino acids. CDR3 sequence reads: CASSPWTSGRASGYEQYF. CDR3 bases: TGTGCCAGCAGTCCATGGACTAGCGGGAGGGCAAGTGGGTACGAGCAGTACTTC.

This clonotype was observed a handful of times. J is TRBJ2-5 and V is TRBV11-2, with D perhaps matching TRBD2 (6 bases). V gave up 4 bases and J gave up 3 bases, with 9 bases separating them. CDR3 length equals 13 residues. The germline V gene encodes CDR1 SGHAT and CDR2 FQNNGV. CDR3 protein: CASSSAGKETQYF. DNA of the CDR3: TGTGCCAGCAGCTCCGCGGGGAAAGAGACCCAGTACTTC.

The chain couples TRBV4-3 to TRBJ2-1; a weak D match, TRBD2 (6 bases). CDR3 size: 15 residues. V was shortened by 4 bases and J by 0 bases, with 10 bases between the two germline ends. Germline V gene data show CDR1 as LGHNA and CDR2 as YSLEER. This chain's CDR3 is CASSPPGSSYNEQFF. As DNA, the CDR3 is TGCGCCAGCAGCCCCCCCGGGAGCTCCTACAATGAGCAGTTCTTC.

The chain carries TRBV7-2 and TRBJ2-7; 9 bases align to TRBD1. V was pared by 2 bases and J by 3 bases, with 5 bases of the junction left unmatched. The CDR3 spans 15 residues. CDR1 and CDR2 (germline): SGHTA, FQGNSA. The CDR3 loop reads CASSLRDRDIYEQYF. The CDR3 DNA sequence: TGTGCCAGCAGCTTACGGGACAGGGACATCTACGAGCAGTACTTC.

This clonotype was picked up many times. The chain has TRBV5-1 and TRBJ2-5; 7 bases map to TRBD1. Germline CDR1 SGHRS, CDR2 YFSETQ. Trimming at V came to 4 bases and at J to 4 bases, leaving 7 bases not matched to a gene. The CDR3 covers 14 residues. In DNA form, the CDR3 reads TGCGCCAGCAGCCCCTTACAGGGGCCAGAGACCCAGTACTTC. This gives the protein CASSPLQGPETQYF.

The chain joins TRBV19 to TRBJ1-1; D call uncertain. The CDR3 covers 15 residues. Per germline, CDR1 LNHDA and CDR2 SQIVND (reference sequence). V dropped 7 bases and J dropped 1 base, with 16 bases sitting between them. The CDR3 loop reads CASINMRAWNTEAFF. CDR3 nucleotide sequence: TGTGCCAGTATCAATATGAGGGCGTGGAACACTGAAGCTTTCTTT.

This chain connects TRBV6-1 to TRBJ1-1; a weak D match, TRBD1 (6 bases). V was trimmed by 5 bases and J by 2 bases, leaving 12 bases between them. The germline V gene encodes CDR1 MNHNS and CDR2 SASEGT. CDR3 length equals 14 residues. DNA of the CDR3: TGTGCCAGCAGTCCTAACAGGGAAAACACTGAAGCTTTCTTT. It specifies CASSPNRENTEAFF.

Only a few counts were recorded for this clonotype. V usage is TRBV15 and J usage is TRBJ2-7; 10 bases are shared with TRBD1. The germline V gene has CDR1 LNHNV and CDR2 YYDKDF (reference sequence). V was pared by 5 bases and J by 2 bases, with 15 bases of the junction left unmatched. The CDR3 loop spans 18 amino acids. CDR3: CATSPQWGTGAITYEQYF. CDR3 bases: TGTGCCACCAGCCCTCAGTGGGGGACAGGGGCCATAACCTACGAGCAGTACTTC.

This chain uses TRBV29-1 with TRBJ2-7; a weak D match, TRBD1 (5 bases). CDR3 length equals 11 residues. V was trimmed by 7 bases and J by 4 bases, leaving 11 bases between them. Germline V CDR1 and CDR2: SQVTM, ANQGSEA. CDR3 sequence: CSATREYEQYF. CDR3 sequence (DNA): TGCAGCGCTACCAGGGAATACGAGCAGTACTTC.

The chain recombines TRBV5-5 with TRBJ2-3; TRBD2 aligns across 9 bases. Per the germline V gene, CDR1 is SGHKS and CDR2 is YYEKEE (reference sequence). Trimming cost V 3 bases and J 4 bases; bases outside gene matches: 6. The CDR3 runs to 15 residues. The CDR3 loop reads CASSSSGTRPDTQYF. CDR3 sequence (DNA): TGTGCCAGCAGCTCTAGCGGGACCCGGCCAGATACGCAGTATTTT. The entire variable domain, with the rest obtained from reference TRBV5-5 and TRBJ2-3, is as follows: DAGVTQSPTHLIKTRGQQVTLRCSPISGHKSVSWYQQVLGQGPQFIFQYYEKEERGRGNFPDRFSARQFPNYSSELNVNALLLGDSALYLCASSSSGTRPDTQYFGPGTRLTVL.